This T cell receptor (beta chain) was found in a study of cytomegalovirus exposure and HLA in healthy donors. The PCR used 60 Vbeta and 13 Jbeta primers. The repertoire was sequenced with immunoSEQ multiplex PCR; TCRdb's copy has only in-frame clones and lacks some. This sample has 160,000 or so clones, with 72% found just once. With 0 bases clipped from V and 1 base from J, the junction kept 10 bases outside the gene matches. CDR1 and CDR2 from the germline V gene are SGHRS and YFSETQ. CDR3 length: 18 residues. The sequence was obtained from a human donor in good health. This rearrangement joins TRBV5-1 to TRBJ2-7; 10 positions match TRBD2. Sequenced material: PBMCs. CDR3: CASSLGGAGGLGSYEQYF. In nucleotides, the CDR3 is TGCGCCAGCAGCTTGGGCGGAGCGGGGGGGCTGGGGTCCTACGAGCAGTACTTC.